This T cell receptor (beta chain) stems from a study of cytomegalovirus exposure and HLA in healthy donors. Study context: The 110 or so validation repertoires were produced on the same platform as the approximately 670 repertoires of the first cohort. This was reported in a later analysis.

The assay was immunoSEQ multiplex PCR, and TCRdb's table has in-frame clones only and misses some. The sample holds approximately 160,000 clones, about 95% seen once. Per germline, CDR1 SGHRS and CDR2 YFSETQ. Trimming took 7 bases from V and 6 from J, leaving 17 bases between them. The CDR3 runs 13 residues. Comment on this clone: The antigen remains unidentified.

The study, taken as a whole, reports: Among TCR sequences, most were rare, though some public TCRs appeared in many donors. As was reported, the classifier diagnosed cytomegalovirus status with high specificity and sensitivity. Cytomegalovirus-associated TCR beta chains were listed, numbering around 150.

Sequencing was done on a sample of PBMCs. This clonotype originated in a woman younger than 30 in good health and CMV-seronegative. The V gene is TRBV5-1, the J gene TRBJ2-7; weak D call: TRBD1 (6 bases). CDR3 bases: TGCGCCAGCCGGACGGGTAGCAGGGGCGAGCAGTACTTC. Its translation: CASRTGSRGEQYF.